The entry below describes one TCR beta chain. These data come from a study of blood T cell repertoires in COVID-19. The overall study: COVID-19 samples from acute and convalescent phases originated in the United States, Italy and Spain. PBMCs, B-cell-depleted T cells, or T cells were the source of the cDNA or gDNA that made up the material.

As originally analysed: From reference gene primer amplification, estimates of nucleated cell counts were derived. Clones were sequenced by immunoSEQ multiplex PCR, and TCRdb holds only the in-frame ones, with some missing. The V and J calls and the clone size are those of that table, but D and trimming were determined from the DNA. This sample has roughly 59,000 clones, with around 83% found just once. The receptor's source is a human donor in a cohort sampled during active COVID-19. The specimen sequenced was peripheral blood.

CDR3 DNA sequence: TGTGCCAGCCTTAAGGGAGGGGGTAACTATGGCTACACCTTC. It is translated as CASLKGGGNYGYTF. This chain connects TRBV28 to TRBJ1-2; maybe TRBD1 (6 bases). The CDR3 has 14 amino acids. Germline loops: CDR1 MDHEN, CDR2 SYDVKM. Trimming removed 8 bases from V and 1 base from J, with 14 bases in between.